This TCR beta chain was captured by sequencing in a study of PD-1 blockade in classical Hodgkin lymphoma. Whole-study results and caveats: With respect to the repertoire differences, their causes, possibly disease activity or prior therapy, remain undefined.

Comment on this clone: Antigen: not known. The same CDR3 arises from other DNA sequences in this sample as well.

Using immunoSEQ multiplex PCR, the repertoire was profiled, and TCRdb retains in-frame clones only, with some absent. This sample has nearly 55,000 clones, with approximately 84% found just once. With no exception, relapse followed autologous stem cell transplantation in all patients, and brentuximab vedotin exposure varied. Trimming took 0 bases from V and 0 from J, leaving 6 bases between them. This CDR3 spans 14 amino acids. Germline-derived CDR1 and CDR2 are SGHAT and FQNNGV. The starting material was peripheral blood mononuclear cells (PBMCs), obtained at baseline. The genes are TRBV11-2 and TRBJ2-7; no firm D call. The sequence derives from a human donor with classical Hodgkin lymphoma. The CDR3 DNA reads TGTGCCAGCAGCTTAGAACCTAGCTCCTACGAGCAGTACTTC. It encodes CASSLEPSSYEQYF. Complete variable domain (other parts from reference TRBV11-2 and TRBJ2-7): EAGVAQSPRYKIIEKRQSVAFWCNPISGHATLYWYQQILGQGPKLLIQFQNNGVVDDSQLPKDRFSAERLKGVDSTLKIQPAKLEDSAVYLCASSLEPSSYEQYFGPGTRLTVT.